The 7 T cell receptor beta chains listed next were all sequenced from one sample in a study of identifying expanded T cells in peripheral blood. The repertoire was sequenced with immunoSEQ multiplex PCR; TCRdb's copy has only in-frame clones and lacks some. The sample lists some 120,000 clones; 84% were seen once. Material: blood. The receptors shown here come from a person aged 18 to 75 in good health.

Here the CDR3 DNA reads TGCGCCAGCAGCCAGACGGAGGGGTTGAAGACCCAGTACTTC. Its translation is CASSQTEGLKTQYF. The chain recombines TRBV4-3 with TRBJ2-5; perhaps TRBD2 as D (6 bases). The CDR3 runs 14 residues. Germline V gene lookup returns CDR1 LGHNA and CDR2 YSLEER. V gave up 3 bases and J gave up 6 bases, with 14 bases separating them.

V is TRBV29-1 and J is TRBJ1-3; D is unclear. Germline V gene data show CDR1 as SQVTM and CDR2 as ANQGSEA. V was clipped by 4 bases and J by 4 bases, with 11 bases between them. The CDR3 runs to 13 residues. The CDR3: CSVAKLGGNTIYF. CDR3 sequence (DNA): TGCAGCGTTGCGAAACTAGGCGGAAACACCATATATTTT.

V is TRBV5-1 and J is TRBJ1-5; TRBD1 might be the D (5 bases). V shed 0 bases and J shed 8 bases, with 12 bases lying between them. The CDR3 has 14 amino acids. The germline gives CDR1 SGHRS, CDR2 YFSETQ. The CDR3 loop reads CASSLAVGGEPQHF. The DNA of the CDR3 is TGCGCCAGCAGCTTGGCGGTGGGGGGTGAGCCCCAGCATTTT. Using reference TRBV5-1 and TRBJ1-5 for the parts outside the CDR3, the full variable domain is KAGVTQTPRYLIKTRGQQVTLSCSPISGHRSVSWYQQTPGQGLQFLFEYFSETQRNKGNFPGRFSGRQFSNSRSEMNVSTLELGDSALYLCASSLAVGGEPQHFGDGTRLSIL.

The rearrangement joins TRBV7-2 to TRBJ1-3; 7 bases agree with TRBD1. V was pared by 4 bases and J by 0 bases, with 3 bases of the junction left unmatched. The CDR3 has 15 amino acids. CDR1 is SGHTA and CDR2 is FQGNSA in the germline V gene. The CDR3 spells CASSSQGSSGNTIYF. Here the CDR3 DNA reads TGTGCCAGCAGCTCACAGGGGAGCTCTGGAAACACCATATATTTT.

V is TRBV11-3 and J is TRBJ1-1; TRBD1 aligns across 7 bases. The CDR3 is 15 amino acids. V shed 5 bases and J 0 bases; nucleotides not matched to a gene: 6. Germline lookup yields CDR1 SGHNT and CDR2 YENEEA. CDR3 sequence: CASSAAGTVNTEAFF. In nucleotides, the CDR3 is TGTGCCAGCAGCGCCGCCGGGACAGTGAACACTGAAGCTTTCTTT.

The gene calls are TRBV18 and TRBJ1-2, with D perhaps matching TRBD1 (5 bases). The CDR3 sequence is 15 residues long. With 3 bases removed from V and 3 bases from J, the gap between germline ends came to 14 bases. Germline CDR1 KGHSH, CDR2 LQKENI. The CDR3 is CASSPQTAGDYGYTF. The CDR3 nucleotides are TGTGCCAGCTCACCGCAGACAGCTGGGGACTATGGCTACACCTTC.

This clone was counted a few times. The V gene is TRBV7-2, the J gene TRBJ1-1, with a tentative D call TRBD1 (5 bases). CDR1 is SGHTA, CDR2 FQGNSA, per germline. Deletions cut 6 bases from V and 3 bases from J, with 20 bases between. This CDR3 has 16 residues. The CDR3 region has the DNA TGTGCCAGCAGTTCTCCCCTCAAAGCAGGGTACACTGAAGCTTTCTTT. It specifies CASSSPLKAGYTEAFF. The whole variable domain, filled in from reference TRBV7-2 and TRBJ1-1, reads GAGVSQSPSNKVTEKGKDVELRCDPISGHTALYWYRQSLGQGLEFLIYFQGNSAPDKSGLPSDRFSAERTGGSVSTLTIQRTQQEDSAVYLCASSSPLKAGYTEAFFGQGTRLTVV.